This TCR beta chain is drawn from a study of human CD8 memory T cell subsets. The germline V gene encodes CDR1 LNHNV and CDR2 YYDKDF (reference sequence). The CDR3 runs 15 residues. It was UMI-labeled 5' RACE by which the TCR beta libraries were made. Each CDR3 protein gets one entry in TCRdb, which reprocessed the 5' RACE reads and gives no DNA. This table holds some 11,000 distinct CDR3 sequences. The source is a human donor in good health. The chain joins TRBV15 to TRBJ1-2; TCRdb lists TRBD1, though no DNA is available to test this call. The specimen was CD8+ T cells from PBMCs. The CDR3: CATSRNRGSNYGYTF.